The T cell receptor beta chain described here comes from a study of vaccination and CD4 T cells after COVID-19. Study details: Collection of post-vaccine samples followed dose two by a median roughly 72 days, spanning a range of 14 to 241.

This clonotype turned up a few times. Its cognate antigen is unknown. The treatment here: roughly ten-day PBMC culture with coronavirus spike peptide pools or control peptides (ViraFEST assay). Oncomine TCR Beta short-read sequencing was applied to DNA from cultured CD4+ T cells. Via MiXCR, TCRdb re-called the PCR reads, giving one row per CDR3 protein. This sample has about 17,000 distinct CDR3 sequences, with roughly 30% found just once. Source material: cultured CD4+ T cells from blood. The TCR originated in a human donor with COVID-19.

The CDR3 here is CASSYTGFNQPQHF. The CDR3 DNA sequence: TGTGCCAGCAGTTATACAGGATTCAATCAGCCCCAGCATTTT. V usage is TRBV27 and J usage is TRBJ1-5, with D perhaps TRBD1 (5 bases). CDR3 length: 14 amino acids. Trimming cost V 4 bases and J 3 bases, with 10 bases left between them. The germline V gene encodes CDR1 MNHEY and CDR2 SMNVEV (reference sequence).